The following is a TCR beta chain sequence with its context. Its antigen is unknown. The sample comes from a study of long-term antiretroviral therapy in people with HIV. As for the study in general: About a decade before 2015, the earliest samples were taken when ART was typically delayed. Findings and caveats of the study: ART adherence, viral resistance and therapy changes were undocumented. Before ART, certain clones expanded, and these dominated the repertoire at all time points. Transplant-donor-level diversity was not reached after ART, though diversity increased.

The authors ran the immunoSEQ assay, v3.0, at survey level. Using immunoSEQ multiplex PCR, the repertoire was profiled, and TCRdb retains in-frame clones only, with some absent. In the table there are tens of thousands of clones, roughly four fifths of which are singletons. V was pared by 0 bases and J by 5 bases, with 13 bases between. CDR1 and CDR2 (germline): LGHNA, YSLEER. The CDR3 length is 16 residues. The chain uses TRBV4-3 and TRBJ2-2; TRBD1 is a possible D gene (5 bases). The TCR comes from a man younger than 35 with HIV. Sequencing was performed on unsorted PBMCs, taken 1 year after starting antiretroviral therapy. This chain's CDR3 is CASSQDPGHSTGELFF. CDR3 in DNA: TGCGCCAGCAGCCAAGATCCCGGACACTCAACCGGGGAGCTGTTTTTT.